Here is one TCR beta chain with its context. Its antigen is not yet known. No base quality values were provided; no much bigger clone lies one nucleotide off. Whole blood was collected in K2EDTA tubes by collaborating institutions according to the institutions' own protocols. For TCRbeta analysis, collaborators shipped samples in one of three forms: frozen whole blood, isolated PBMCs, or DNA extracted from either of those sample types. The CDR3 goes from the cysteine to the phenylalanine over 11 residues. The retained sequence is limited to the CDR3, 33 bases, with the frame set at the first base. CDR1 and CDR2 are drawn from the germline V gene (reference sequence): LNHDA, SQIVND. The data belong to a study of blood T cell repertoires in COVID-19 (dated by TCRdb to 2019 to 2021). Notes on the research overall: Collaborator samples came from the United States, Italy and Spain and covered acute and convalescent phases of COVID-19. Sample metadata almost always included a de-identified subject ID, COVID-19 status, age in years and sex. Where available, HLA class I and class II types were obtained from metadata supplied by the sample provider rather than from assay-based typing. The repertoires were released in a freely available public database intended as a resource for research on the immune response to SARS-CoV-2. The prospective study material was composed of cDNA or gDNA derived from T cells, B-cell-depleted T cells, or PBMCs. Subjects who had been exposed to COVID-19, were actively infected with it, or had recovered from it provided the deeply sampled blood TCRbeta repertoires that made up the dataset. The samples were drawn from two sources: the first 160 participants of the ongoing ImmuneRACE study, and 950 to 1,500 subjects contributed by 6 global collaborators.

The research as a whole found: How much clinical and demographic metadata was included differed by source and by participant, and the metadata was provided uncurated.

TCRbeta CDR3 regions were amplified from genomic DNA using the immunoSEQ Assay, a bias-controlled multiplex PCR. The study's own analysis went as follows. The number of nucleated cells in each sample was estimated from the amplification of reference gene primers within the assay. To quantify the absolute abundance of each unique TCRbeta CDR3 rearrangement, sequence reads were collapsed and filtered. For each sample, productive Simpson clonality was calculated as the square root of Simpson's diversity index over productive rearrangements. TCRdb provides this immuneACCESS table in a form limited to in-frame rearrangements. Some clones are lacking; in checked studies, under half of them reflect an unresolved V gene, and why the rest are absent is not known. The D gene and trimming were derived from the DNA, and the V and J assignments and clone size from that table. The sample profile shows 95,000 to 150,000 clones; roughly 83% of them were found once. About 4% of the sample lies in the top ten.

This receptor chain uses TRBV19 and TRBJ1-2; TRBD1 is perhaps the D gene, given 5 matching bases. Sample: peripheral blood. This clonotype originated in an elderly woman with acute or convalescent COVID-19. CDR3 region: CAIQSTGGYTF. The nucleotides read TGTGCTATTCAGAGTACAGGTGGCTACACCTTC.